A few counts support the clone carrying this T cell receptor (beta chain). The sample comes from a study of T-cell memory formation after mild COVID-19. This CDR3 comprises 14 residues. Germline CDR1 SQVTM, CDR2 ANQGSEA. V lost 7 bases, J lost 3 bases, and 5 bases stayed unmatched. TCRdb redid the calling of the 5' RACE reads with MiXCR, one entry per CDR3 protein. The sample includes about 350,000 distinct CDR3 sequences, approximately 15% of them seen just once. Input material: PBMCs or a T cell subset sorted from them (not recorded which). This chain links TRBV29-1 with TRBJ2-1; 11 bases map to TRBD2. This TCR was sampled from a young man who had mild COVID-19 (a few samples of this study predate the infection). Cell type and time point are not known. The CDR3 spells CSAVLAGVYNEQFF. CDR3 coding DNA: TGCAGCGCCGTACTAGCGGGGGTCTACAATGAGCAGTTCTTC.